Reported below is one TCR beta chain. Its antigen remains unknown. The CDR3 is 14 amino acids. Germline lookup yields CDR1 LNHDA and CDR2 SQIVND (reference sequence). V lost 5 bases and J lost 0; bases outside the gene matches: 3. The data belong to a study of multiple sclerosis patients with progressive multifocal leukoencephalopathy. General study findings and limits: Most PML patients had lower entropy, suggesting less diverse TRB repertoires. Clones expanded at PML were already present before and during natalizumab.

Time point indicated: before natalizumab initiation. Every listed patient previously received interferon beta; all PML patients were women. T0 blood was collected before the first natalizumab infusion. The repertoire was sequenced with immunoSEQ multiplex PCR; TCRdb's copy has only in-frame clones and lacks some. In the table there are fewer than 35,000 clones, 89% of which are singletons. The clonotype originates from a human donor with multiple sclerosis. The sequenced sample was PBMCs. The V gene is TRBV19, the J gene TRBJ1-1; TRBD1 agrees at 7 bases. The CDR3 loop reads CASSPDRVNTEAFF. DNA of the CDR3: TGTGCCAGTAGTCCAGACAGGGTGAACACTGAAGCTTTCTTT. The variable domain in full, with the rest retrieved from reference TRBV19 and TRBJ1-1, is DGGITQSPKYLFRKEGQNVTLSCEQNLNHDAMYWYRQDPGQGLRLIYYSQIVNDFQKGDIAEGYSVSREKKESFPLTVTSAQKNPTAFYLCASSPDRVNTEAFFGQGTRLTVV.